This T cell receptor (beta chain) was captured in a study of identifying expanded T cells in peripheral blood. Method: immunoSEQ multiplex PCR; TCRdb's copy keeps in-frame clones and lacks some. The table lists some 75,000 clones, approximately 87% of them singletons. Trimming took 5 bases from V and 3 from J; bases not matched to a gene: 9. The germline CDR1 and CDR2 sequences are KGHSH and LQKENI. The CDR3 consists of 15 residues. The TCR originated in a person aged 18 to 75 in good health. Sequenced input: blood. The chain combines TRBV18 with TRBJ2-7, with 8 positions matching TRBD1. CDR3: CASSGGQGVDYEQYF. The CDR3 DNA reads as TGTGCCAGCTCAGGAGGACAGGGCGTGGACTACGAGCAGTACTTC.